A selection of T cell receptor beta chains follows, all from one sample in a study of regulatory T cells in long-lasting Graves disease. TCRdb reanalysed the multiplex PCR reads using MiXCR and keeps one entry per CDR3 protein. The table lists 420,000 or so distinct CDR3 sequences, 15% to 20% of them singletons. In addition, the sample was reused for a study of T cells in Graves' hyperthyroidism and ophthalmopathy.

The specimen comprised peripheral blood mononuclear cells (PBMCs), sampled at new diagnosis, from a patient treated with antithyroid drugs. These receptors all come from a woman younger than 30 with Graves disease. Both conserved end residues are part of each CDR3. Each record gives: clone size, V gene, D gene, J gene, CDR3 DNA, CDR3 protein. The D gene is left open where the match is weak. Clone size appears in some rows only: once, few, many, or a class for an expanded clone.

>many|TRBV28|TRBD1|TRBJ1-6
TGTGCCACCAAACAGGGGGCGCAAAATTCACCCCTCCACTTT
CATKQGAQNSPLHF
>few|TRBV3-1|NA|TRBJ2-5
TGTGCCAGCAGCCAGTTCGGCAAGACCCAGTACTTC
CASSQFGKTQYF
>NA|TRBV4-1|NA|TRBJ1-3
TGCGCCAGCAGAAACGAGAAGGGTTTACCTGGAAACACCATATATTTT
CASRNEKGLPGNTIYF
>many|TRBV2|TRBD2|TRBJ2-5
TGTGCCAGCAGTGAGGCTAGCGGGCGAGAGACCCAGTACTTC
CASSEASGRETQYF
>many|TRBV7-9|TRBD2|TRBJ2-5
TGTGCCAGCAGCCCTCAGGGTAGCGGGAGCGGAGAGACCCAGTACTTC
CASSPQGSGSGETQYF
>many|TRBV28|NA|TRBJ2-3
TGTGCCAGCAGCTTTCAGGGGACAGATACGCAGTATTTT
CASSFQGTDTQYF
>few|TRBV20-1|TRBD2|TRBJ2-1
TGCAGTGCTAGTTCCGGGACTAGCGGGCGTCACCTATACAATGAGCAGTTCTTC
CSASSGTSGRHLYNEQFF
>NA|TRBV6-9|NA|TRBJ2-4
TGTGCCAGCAGTTCACAGGGAGCCAAAAACATTCAGTACTTC
CASSSQGAKNIQYF
>many|TRBV2|TRBD1|TRBJ1-1
TGTGCCAGCAGTCCACAGGGGATAGGCACTGAAGCTTTCTTT
CASSPQGIGTEAFF
>NA|TRBV30|NA|TRBJ2-1
TGTGCCTGGACCGGAACCCACACCCCATACAATGAGCAGTTCTTC
CAWTGTHTPYNEQFF
>NA|TRBV5-4|TRBD1|TRBJ2-4
TGTGCCAGCAGCCTGCGACAGGGGAATGAAAACATTCAGTACTTC
CASSLRQGNENIQYF
>NA|TRBV10-3|NA|TRBJ2-2
TGTGCCATCAGTGAGTTTAGTCGGGGACACACCGGGGAGCTGTTTTTT
CAISEFSRGHTGELFF
>NA|TRBV7-6|NA|TRBJ2-2
TGTGCCAGCAGCTTAGCGGCGGTATCAAACACCGGGGAGCTGTTTTTT
CASSLAAVSNTGELFF
>many|TRBV20-1|NA|TRBJ2-1
TGCAGTGCCCTGGATGCCCCCTGGCTAGGCGGTGAGCAGTTCTTC
CSALDAPWLGGEQFF
>NA|TRBV6-1|NA|TRBJ1-4
TGTGCCAGCAGTGAAGACAGTAATGAAAAACTGTTTTTT
CASSEDSNEKLFF
>many|TRBV6-2/TRBV6-3|TRBD1|TRBJ1-2
TGTGCCAGCAGGAACCTAGGGGGCGCAAGCTATGGCTACACCTTC
CASRNLGGASYGYTF
>NA|TRBV3-1|NA|TRBJ2-2
TGTGCCAGCAGCCAGGCTATCGAGAACCCCCACACCGGGGAGCTGTTTTTT
CASSQAIENPHTGELFF
>few|TRBV4-2|TRBD2|TRBJ2-2
TGTGCCAGCAGCCAAGGGGAGTCTAGCGGGAGCCTGAACACCGGGGAGCTGTTTTTT
CASSQGESSGSLNTGELFF
>NA|TRBV27|TRBD1|TRBJ2-5
TGTGCCAGCAGGAAAGATGGGACAGGGGTAGAAGAGACCCAGTACTTC
CASRKDGTGVEETQYF
>NA|TRBV15|TRBD1|TRBJ1-2
TGTGCCACCAGCGGGACAGGGTTCAACAAGAACTATGGCTACACCTTC
CATSGTGFNKNYGYTF
>few|TRBV10-3|NA|TRBJ2-3
TGTGCCATCAGTGAGGTGGGAAGCACAGATACGCAGTGTTTT
CAISEVGSTDTQCF
>NA|TRBV30|TRBD2|TRBJ2-1
TGTGCCTGGACCTTAGCGGGGACCTCCTACAATGAGCAGTTCTTC
CAWTLAGTSYNEQFF
>few|TRBV3-1|TRBD1|TRBJ1-2
TGTGCCAGCAGCCGCTGGGACAGGGATGGCTACACCTTC
CASSRWDRDGYTF
>many|TRBV10-3|TRBD2|TRBJ2-1
TGTGCCAGCAGTTACCTAATCGGTCTGGGGACTAGCGGGGAAAATGAGCAGTTCTTC
CASSYLIGLGTSGENEQFF
>many|TRBV7-2|TRBD2|TRBJ2-1
TGTGCCAGCAGCCCTCTGTACGCGGGGAGGGATGAGCAGTTCTTC
CASSPLYAGRDEQFF
>many|TRBV20-1|NA|TRBJ2-1
TGCAGTGCTAGAAATTACGTGACAGGGAGGGATGAGCAGTTCTTC
CSARNYVTGRDEQFF
>NA|TRBV20-1|NA|TRBJ2-7
TGCAGTGCAGGGCCAGCAAGGGACTCCTACGAGCAGTACTTC
CSAGPARDSYEQYF
>few|TRBV5-5|TRBD2|TRBJ2-1
TGTGCCAGCAGCTTGGAGCGGGAGGAATTGGGTAATGAGCAGTTCTTC
CASSLEREELGNEQFF
>many|TRBV6-1|TRBD1|TRBJ2-2
TGTGCCAGCAGGGTAGACAGGGCCACCTTTAACACCGGGGAGCTGTTTTTT
CASRVDRATFNTGELFF
>many|TRBV11-2|NA|TRBJ1-2
TGTGCCAGCAGCTTAGAACTCCGGGACACGGAATCTGGCTACACCTTC
CASSLELRDTESGYTF
>many|TRBV28|NA|TRBJ2-7
TGTGCCAGCAGTTTTGGAGGTAGAGGGGTGGTTTACGAGCAGTACTTC
CASSFGGRGVVYEQYF
>NA|TRBV18|NA|TRBJ2-7
TGTGCCAGCTCACAAAACCCTCAGGGGCCTACGGCGGAGCAGTACTTC
CASSQNPQGPTAEQYF
>once|TRBV27|NA|TRBJ2-5
TGTGCCAGCAGTTTTAAAGGCAGTCCATTTGAGACCCAGTACTTC
CASSFKGSPFETQYF
>many|TRBV24-1|NA|TRBJ1-5
TGTGCCACCCAGGGCAGCAATCAGCCCCAGCATTTT
CATQGSNQPQHF
>many|TRBV24-1|NA|TRBJ2-1
TGTGCCACCAGAAAGGGGCCCGGAGTAAGTGAATCCTACAATGAGCAGTTCTTC
CATRKGPGVSESYNEQFF
>many|TRBV3-1|NA|TRBJ1-1
TGTGCCAGCAGCCAAGATTACGGTAGCACTGAAGCTTTCTTT
CASSQDYGSTEAFF
>few|TRBV6-1|TRBD2|TRBJ2-1
TGTGCCAGCAGGAAAAGCGGGAGGGCCACGTACAATGAGCAGTTCTTC
CASRKSGRATYNEQFF
>few|TRBV9|TRBD2|TRBJ2-1
TGTGCCAGCAGCGTAGAGGGTAGCGGGAGGTACAATGAGCAGTTCTTC
CASSVEGSGRYNEQFF
>many|TRBV6-5|NA|TRBJ2-7
TGTGCCAGCAGTTATAGGCTAGCGGCAGGGGGCTACGAGCAGTACTTC
CASSYRLAAGGYEQYF
>many|TRBV20-1|NA|TRBJ2-7
TGCAGTGCCAAACGGACAGCCGATTCCTACGAGCAGTACTTC
CSAKRTADSYEQYF
>few|TRBV30|NA|TRBJ1-1
TGTGCCGGCCGGGGAGGGCGAACTGAAGCTTTCTTT
CAGRGGRTEAFF
>few|TRBV27|TRBD2|TRBJ2-7
TGTGCCAGCAGCCGGGGAGGGCCGGCCTACGAGCAGTACTTC
CASSRGGPAYEQYF
>many|TRBV12-3/TRBV12-4|TRBD2|TRBJ2-1
TGTGCCAGCAGTACCTCCGCCGGGACTAGTAGCCATGAGCAGTTCTTC
CASSTSAGTSSHEQFF
>few|TRBV18|NA|TRBJ2-7
TGTGCCAGCTCACTGGGCGGAAACTACTACGAGCAGTACTTC
CASSLGGNYYEQYF
>many|TRBV29-1|NA|TRBJ2-7
TGCAGCGTTGAGACCTCGAGCTCCTACGAGCAGTACTTC
CSVETSSSYEQYF
>few|TRBV19|NA|TRBJ1-5
TGTGCCAGTACCCCGTTAGGTTTCAGGACCGTAGTCGGGTTTAATCAGCCCCAGCATTTT
CASTPLGFRTVVGFNQPQHF
>NA|TRBV5-1|TRBD1|TRBJ1-1
TGCGCCAGCAGCTTGGAGGCCCGACAGGGTGGAAACACTGAAGCTTTCTTT
CASSLEARQGGNTEAFF
>few|TRBV6-2/TRBV6-3|TRBD2|TRBJ2-7
TGTGCCAGCAGTTACACTTCCGGGACTAGCGGGGTGTACGAGCAGTACTTC
CASSYTSGTSGVYEQYF
>few|TRBV6-2/TRBV6-3|TRBD2|TRBJ2-3
TGTGCCAGCAGTTACCCCCGGGGACTAGCGGGAAGAGGGGGCTACACAGATACGCAGTATTTT
CASSYPRGLAGRGGYTDTQYF